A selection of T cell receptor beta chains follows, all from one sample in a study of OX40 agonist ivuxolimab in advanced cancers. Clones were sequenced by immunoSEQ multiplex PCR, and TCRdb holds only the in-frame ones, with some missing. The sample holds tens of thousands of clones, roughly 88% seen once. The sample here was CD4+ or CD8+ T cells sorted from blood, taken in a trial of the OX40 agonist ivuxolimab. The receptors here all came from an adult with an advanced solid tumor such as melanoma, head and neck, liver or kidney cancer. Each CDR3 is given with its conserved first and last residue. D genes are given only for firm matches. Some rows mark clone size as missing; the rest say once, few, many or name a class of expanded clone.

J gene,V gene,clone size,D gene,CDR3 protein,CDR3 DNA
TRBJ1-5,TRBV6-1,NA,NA,CAGNSMLGQPQHF,TGTGCCGGAAACTCAATGCTAGGTCAGCCCCAGCATTTT
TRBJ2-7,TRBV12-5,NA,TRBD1,CASGRTGPYEQYF,TGTGCTAGTGGCCGGACAGGTCCCTACGAGCAGTACTTC
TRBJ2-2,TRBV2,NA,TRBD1,CASRPGQGGTGELFF,TGTGCCAGCAGGCCCGGACAGGGGGGAACCGGGGAGCTGTTTTTT
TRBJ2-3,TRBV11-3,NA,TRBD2,CASSYPRLAVSDTQYF,TGTGCCAGCAGCTATCCCCGACTAGCGGTCTCAGATACGCAGTATTTT
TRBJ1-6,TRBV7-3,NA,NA,CASSAQQDSPLHF,TGTGCCAGCAGCGCCCAACAGGATTCACCCCTCCACTTT
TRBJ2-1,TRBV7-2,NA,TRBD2,CASSLGPRGGRTNNEQFF,TGTGCCAGCAGCTTAGGGCCTAGGGGCGGGAGGACCAACAATGAGCAGTTCTTC
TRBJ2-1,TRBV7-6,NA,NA,CASSLGPRGGNEQFF,TGTGCCAGCAGCTTAGGCCCTAGGGGAGGCAATGAGCAGTTCTTC
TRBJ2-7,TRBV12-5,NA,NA,CASGLSTLEQYF,TGTGCTAGTGGTTTGTCCACCTTGGAGCAGTACTTC
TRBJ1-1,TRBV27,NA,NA,CASRAREGAEAFF,TGTGCCAGCAGAGCCCGAGAGGGGGCTGAAGCTTTCTTT
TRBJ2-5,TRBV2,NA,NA,CASSDTPPRTAETQYF,TGTGCCAGCAGTGACACCCCCCCGAGGACAGCAGAGACCCAGTACTTC
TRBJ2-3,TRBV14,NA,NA,CASSQVLAGADTQYF,TGTGCCAGCAGCCAAGTCCTCGCAGGGGCAGATACGCAGTATTTT
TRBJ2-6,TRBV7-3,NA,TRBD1,CASSSDTGTVSSGANVLTF,TGTGCCAGCAGCAGCGACACCGGGACAGTGAGCTCTGGGGCCAACGTCCTGACTTTC
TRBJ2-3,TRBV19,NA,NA,CASSIGGGAGTDTQYF,TGTGCCAGTAGTATAGGTGGGGGCGCGGGGACAGATACGCAGTATTTT
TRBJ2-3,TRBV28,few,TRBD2,CASSPPSGLTDTQYF,TGTGCCAGCAGTCCGCCTAGCGGCCTCACAGATACGCAGTATTTT
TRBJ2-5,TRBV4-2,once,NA,CASSQDRRGRETQYF,TGTGCCAGCAGCCAAGATCGGAGGGGGCGGGAGACCCAGTACTTC
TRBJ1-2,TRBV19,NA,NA,CASSESAVANYGYTF,TGTGCCAGTAGTGAGTCGGCAGTAGCTAACTATGGCTACACCTTC
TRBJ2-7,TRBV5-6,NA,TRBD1,CASSMTGVYEQYF,TGTGCCAGCAGCATGACAGGGGTCTACGAGCAGTACTTC
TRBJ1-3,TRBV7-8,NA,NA,CASSPGVASGNTIYF,TGTGCCAGCAGCCCCGGGGTTGCATCTGGAAACACCATATATTTT
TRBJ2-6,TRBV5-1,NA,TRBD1,CASSLTGTDYSGANVLTF,TGCGCCAGCAGCTTAACCGGGACAGACTACTCTGGGGCCAACGTCCTGACTTTC
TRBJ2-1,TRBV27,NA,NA,CASSLFWGGARGEQFF,TGTGCCAGCAGTTTATTCTGGGGGGGGGCCAGAGGTGAGCAGTTCTTC
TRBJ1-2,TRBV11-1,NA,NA,CASSLGPEAIYGYTF,TGTGCCAGCAGCTTAGGGCCAGAAGCTATCTATGGCTACACCTTC
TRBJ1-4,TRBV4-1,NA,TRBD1,CASSLGQAVNEKLFF,TGCGCCAGCAGCCTCGGACAGGCTGTTAATGAAAAACTGTTTTTT
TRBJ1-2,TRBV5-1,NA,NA,CASSQQATNYGYTF,TGCGCCAGCAGCCAACAAGCAACTAACTATGGCTACACCTTC
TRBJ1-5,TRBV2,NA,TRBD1,CASSLQGSASNQPQHF,TGTGCCAGCAGTCTACAGGGGAGCGCGAGCAATCAGCCCCAGCATTTT
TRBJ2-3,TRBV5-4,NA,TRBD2,CASSETSGRRTTDTQYF,TGTGCCAGCAGCGAGACTAGCGGGAGGAGGACCACAGATACGCAGTATTTT
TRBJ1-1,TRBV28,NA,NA,CASSLSGRANTEAFF,TGTGCCAGCAGCCTTTCGGGGAGGGCGAACACTGAAGCTTTCTTT
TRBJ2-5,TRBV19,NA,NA,CASSMGNHETQYF,TGTGCCAGTAGTATGGGGAATCACGAGACCCAGTACTTC
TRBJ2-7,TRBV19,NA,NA,CASSMQGRGANEQYF,TGTGCCAGTAGTATGCAGGGGCGCGGAGCGAACGAGCAGTACTTC
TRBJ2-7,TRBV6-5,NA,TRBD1,CASSKLGTGNYEQYF,TGTGCCAGCAGCAAACTAGGGACAGGGAACTACGAGCAGTACTTC
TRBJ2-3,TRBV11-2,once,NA,CATRGLSSHTQYF,TGTGCCACCCGAGGTCTTTCGTCCCATACGCAGTATTTT
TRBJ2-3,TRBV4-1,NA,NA,CASSQDSFTDTQYF,TGCGCCAGCAGCCAAGATTCCTTCACAGATACGCAGTATTTT
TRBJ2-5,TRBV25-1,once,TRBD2,CASSRFEGLAGGETQYF,TGTGCCAGCAGTAGGTTTGAAGGTCTAGCGGGGGGGGAGACCCAGTACTTC
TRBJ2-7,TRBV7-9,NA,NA,CATQGTYEQYF,TGTGCCACCCAGGGTACCTACGAGCAGTACTTC
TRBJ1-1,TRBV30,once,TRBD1,CAWSRGGQGNTEAFF,TGTGCCTGGAGCCGAGGGGGACAGGGGAACACTGAAGCTTTCTTT
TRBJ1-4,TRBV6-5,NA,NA,CASKQPRRNEKLFF,TGTGCCAGCAAACAGCCGAGACGAAATGAAAAACTGTTTTTT
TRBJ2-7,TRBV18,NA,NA,CASSPRNYEQYF,TGTGCCAGCTCACCAAGGAACTACGAGCAGTACTTC
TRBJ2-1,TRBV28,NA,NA,CASSPPRGDYNEQFF,TGTGCCAGCAGTCCCCCGCGGGGAGACTACAATGAGCAGTTCTTC
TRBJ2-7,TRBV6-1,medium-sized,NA,CASIRANSYEQYF,TGTGCCAGCATCAGGGCTAACTCCTACGAGCAGTACTTC
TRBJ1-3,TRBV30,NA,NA,CAWSTTGNSGNTIYF,TGTGCCTGGTCTACTACAGGGAACTCTGGAAACACCATATATTTT